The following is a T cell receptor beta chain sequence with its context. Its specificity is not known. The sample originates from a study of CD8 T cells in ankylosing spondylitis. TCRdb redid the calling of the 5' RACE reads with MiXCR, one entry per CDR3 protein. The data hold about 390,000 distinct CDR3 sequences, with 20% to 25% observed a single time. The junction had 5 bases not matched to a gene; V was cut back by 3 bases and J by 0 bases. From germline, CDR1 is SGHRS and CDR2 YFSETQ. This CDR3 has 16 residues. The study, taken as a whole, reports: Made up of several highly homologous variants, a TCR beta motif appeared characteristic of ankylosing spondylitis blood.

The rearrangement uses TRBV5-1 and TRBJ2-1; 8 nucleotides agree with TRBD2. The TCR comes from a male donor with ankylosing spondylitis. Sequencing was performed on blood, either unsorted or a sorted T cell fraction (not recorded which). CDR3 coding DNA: TGCGCCAGCAGCTGGATAGCGGGGAACTCCTACAATGAGCAGTTCTTC. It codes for CASSWIAGNSYNEQFF.